The rows below give T cell receptor beta chains drawn from one sample of a study of blood T cell repertoires in COVID-19. Using immunoSEQ multiplex PCR, the repertoire was profiled, and TCRdb retains in-frame clones only, with some absent. The sample has around 380,000 clones; more than 65% are singletons. Sequencing was done on a sample of peripheral blood. These receptors were obtained from a human donor with acute or convalescent COVID-19. The donor label of this sample is uncertain. Each CDR3 is given with its conserved first and last residue. A D gene is named only where the DNA matches it firmly. Expanded clones are given a class, and other clones once, few, many or no size at all.

d_gene	abundance	j_gene	v_gene	CDR3aa	CDR3nt
.	.	TRBJ2-7	TRBV3-1/TRBV3-2	CASSRVRGEQYF	TGTGCCAGCAGCCGGGTCCGAGGCGAGCAGTACTTC
.	.	TRBJ1-2	TRBV6-1	CASSELRIGYTF	TGTGCCAGCAGTGAACTGCGGATCGGCTACACCTTC
.	.	TRBJ2-5	TRBV28	CASSPPPLGETQYF	TGTGCCAGCAGTCCACCCCCCCTCGGGGAGACCCAGTACTTC
.	few	TRBJ1-2	TRBV19	CASSGTNYGYTF	TGTGCCAGTAGTGGTACAAACTATGGCTACACCTTC
TRBD1	few	TRBJ1-2	TRBV5-6	CASSLIPDRVGYYGYTF	TGTGCCAGCAGCTTGATCCCAGACAGGGTGGGGTACTATGGCTACACCTTC
.	.	TRBJ2-2	TRBV10-3	CAISDPAHEGTGELFF	TGTGCCATCAGTGACCCCGCCCACGAGGGAACCGGGGAGCTGTTTTTT
.	.	TRBJ1-2	TRBV3-1/TRBV3-2	CASSQDLSDYGYTF	TGTGCCAGCAGCCAAGATCTTTCCGACTATGGCTACACCTTC
TRBD1	.	TRBJ2-1	TRBV10-2	CASTGQGSSYNEQFF	TGCGCCAGCACCGGACAGGGTAGCTCCTACAATGAGCAGTTCTTC
TRBD1	.	TRBJ2-2	TRBV7-9	CASSRQGANTGELFF	TGTGCCAGCAGCAGACAGGGGGCAAACACCGGGGAGCTGTTTTTT
.	.	TRBJ2-5	TRBV9	CASSDMDSPIGTQYF	TGTGCCAGCAGCGACATGGACAGTCCCATAGGGACCCAGTACTTC
.	.	TRBJ2-7	TRBV5-1	CASSWLGDNSYEQYF	TGCGCCAGCAGCTGGTTAGGGGACAACTCCTACGAGCAGTACTTC
TRBD1	few	TRBJ1-5	TRBV6-6	CASSSGTERLDQPQHF	TGTGCCAGCAGTTCCGGGACAGAGCGTTTAGATCAGCCCCAGCATTTT
.	.	TRBJ2-3	TRBV2	CASNLERRGGLTDTQYF	TGTGCCAGCAACCTGGAGCGGCGGGGCGGGTTAACAGATACGCAGTATTTT
TRBD1	.	TRBJ1-1	TRBV19	CASATGINTEAFF	TGTGCCAGTGCGACAGGGATAAACACTGAAGCTTTCTTT
TRBD1	once	TRBJ1-5	TRBV19	CASRRQGTDQPQHF	TGTGCCAGTAGGAGACAGGGGACTGATCAGCCCCAGCATTTT
TRBD1	once	TRBJ2-5	TRBV9	CASSVRAGTGATQYF	TGTGCCAGCAGCGTGAGGGCCGGGACAGGGGCGACCCAGTACTTC
.	once	TRBJ1-1	TRBV11-2	CASIPRGGVTEAFF	TGTGCCAGCATCCCCCGGGGGGGGGTCACTGAAGCTTTCTTT
.	.	TRBJ1-3	TRBV2	CASSEDTGNTIYF	TGTGCCAGCAGTGAAGACACCGGAAACACCATATATTTT